A single sample is the source of the 18 T cell receptor beta chains below, sequenced in a study of T-cell reconstitution after alpha-beta-depleted transplantation in children. Using unique molecular identifiers, the investigators prepared the TCRbeta library. TCRdb reprocessed the PCR reads via MiXCR and lists one record per CDR3 protein. The table includes about 640,000 distinct CDR3 sequences, roughly 17% detected once. The source material was PBMCs from the stem cell graft donor, sampled from the stem cell graft. Receptors were obtained from a human donor who donated a stem cell graft to a child with acute myeloid leukemia.

This clonotype was detected many times. The chain combines TRBV29-1 with TRBJ1-2; unclear D gene. Germline CDR1 reads SQVTM; CDR2 reads ANQGSEA. Trimming left V 0 bases short and J 7 bases short, with 9 bases between. The CDR3 loop spans 12 amino acids. CDR3 DNA sequence: TGCAGCGTTGAAGATGGAAGGGTTGGCTACACCTTC. It specifies CSVEDGRVGYTF.

V usage is TRBV5-1 and J usage is TRBJ2-3; 12 nucleotides match TRBD2. Germline values: CDR1 SGHRS, CDR2 YFSETQ. V was pared by 5 bases and J by 2 bases, with 3 bases of the junction left unmatched. This CDR3 has 15 amino acids. CDR3 in DNA: TGCGCCAGCAGAACTAGCGGGGGGTCCACAGATACGCAGTATTTT. Translation: CASRTSGGSTDTQYF.

This clonotype has a count of ten or more. The V and J genes are TRBV12-3 or TRBV12-4 and TRBJ2-1, with a weak D call TRBD1 (5 bases). The CDR3 loop spans 13 amino acids. The V and J ends lost 3 bases and 5 bases respectively, with 8 bases between them. CDR3 sequence: CASSFRRDNEQFF. CDR3 coding DNA: TGTGCCAGCAGTTTCCGCAGGGACAATGAGCAGTTCTTC.

This chain connects TRBV3-1 to TRBJ2-5; D remains ambiguous. The germline V and J ends were trimmed by 3 bases and 4 bases, with 6 bases remaining between them. This CDR3 has 12 residues. Germline V CDR1 and CDR2: LGHDT, YNNKEL (reference sequence). The CDR3 is CASSQNGETQYF. CDR3 DNA sequence: TGTGCCAGCAGCCAGAATGGAGAGACCCAGTACTTC.

This clonotype was recorded a few times. This rearrangement joins TRBV6-1 to TRBJ2-1; 8 bases are shared with TRBD2. The CDR3 loop spans 14 amino acids. The germline V gene has CDR1 MNHNS and CDR2 SASEGT. Germline trimming cut 6 bases from V and 4 bases from J; bases unmatched to any gene: 5. The CDR3 here is CASRSQRGYNEQFF. CDR3 nucleotide sequence: TGTGCCAGCAGGAGCCAGCGGGGGTACAATGAGCAGTTCTTC.

CDR3 loop: CASSQTSGGPNEQFF. In DNA form, the CDR3 reads TGTGCCAGCAGCCAGACTAGCGGGGGTCCCAATGAGCAGTTCTTC. V usage is TRBV7-2 and J usage is TRBJ2-1, with 12 bases matching TRBD2. V dropped 5 bases and J dropped 6; count of bases not matched to a gene: 5. CDR1 and CDR2 from the germline V gene are SGHTA and FQGNSA. The CDR3 has 15 amino acids.

The chain carries TRBV6-1 and TRBJ2-6; D remains unclear. CDR1 and CDR2 from the germline V gene are MNHNS and SASEGT. This CDR3 is built from 15 residues. With 3 bases removed from V and 0 bases from J, the gap between germline ends came to 6 bases. The CDR3 region is CASSDSLSGANVLTF. The CDR3 DNA follows: TGTGCCAGCAGTGACAGTCTCTCTGGGGCCAACGTCCTGACTTTC.

This clonotype was detected only a few times. J is TRBJ1-5 and V is TRBV7-2, with D perhaps TRBD1 (6 bases). The germline V gene encodes CDR1 SGHTA and CDR2 FQGNSA. Trimming took off 1 base at V and 7 bases at J, with 14 bases between the two ends. The CDR3 runs to 15 residues. CDR3 loop: CASSLGGRGGQPQHF. CDR3 sequence (DNA): TGTGCCAGCAGCTTAGGAGGCAGGGGTGGGCAGCCCCAGCATTTT.

This clonotype was recorded at least ten times. The chain carries TRBV12-3 or TRBV12-4 and TRBJ1-4; no definite D call. The CDR3 contains 13 residues. V was shortened by 5 bases and J by 5 bases, with 9 bases between the two germline ends. The CDR3 protein is CASSQDVNEKLFF. In nucleotides, the CDR3 is TGTGCCAGCAGTCAGGACGTCAATGAAAAACTGTTTTTT.

This clonotype was seen a handful of times. CDR3 loop: CSARAGREVYGYTF. CDR3 nucleotides: TGCAGTGCTAGGGCGGGCCGAGAAGTCTATGGCTACACCTTC. The rearrangement joins TRBV20-1 to TRBJ1-2; D uncertain. The CDR3 covers 14 residues. Germline-derived CDR1 and CDR2 are DFQATT and SNEGSKA (reference sequence). Deletions cut 3 bases from V and 4 bases from J, with 15 bases between.

This chain links TRBV20-1 with TRBJ1-2; D not certain. V lost 4 bases to trimming and J lost 4 bases, with 10 bases between them. Germline V gives CDR1 DFQATT, CDR2 SNEGSKA (reference sequence). The CDR3 runs to 12 residues. CDR3 loop: CSAKQLGYGYTF. CDR3 bases: TGCAGTGCTAAACAGCTGGGCTATGGCTACACCTTC.

This clonotype showed up many times. The chain combines TRBV20-1 with TRBJ2-7, with D maybe TRBD1 (5 bases). Germline V gene sequence: CDR1 DFQATT, CDR2 SNEGSKA (reference sequence). V was pared by 1 base and J by 2 bases, with 6 bases between. This CDR3 is built from 12 residues. CDR3 DNA: TGCAGTGCTAGAGCAGGGCCCTACGAGCAGTACGTC. Protein sequence: CSARAGPYEQYV.

This chain uses TRBV30 with TRBJ1-1; possible D gene TRBD1, 5 bases. The CDR3 extends over 15 amino acids. The V end lost 4 bases, the J end lost 0 bases, and 15 bases lay between the germline ends. The V gene's germline CDR1 is GTSNPN and CDR2 SVGIG (reference sequence). This CDR3 reads CAWIIALDMNTEAFF. The CDR3 nucleotides read TGTGCCTGGATTATTGCCTTGGACATGAACACTGAAGCTTTCTTT.

This clonotype was counted ten times or more. The chain has TRBV20-1 and TRBJ1-6; TRBD1 matches at 7 bases. Germline lookup yields CDR1 DFQATT and CDR2 SNEGSKA (reference sequence). V gave up 2 bases and J gave up 4 bases; unmatched junction bases: 5. This CDR3 contains 15 residues. CDR3 in amino acids: CSARPMTGYNSPLHF. The CDR3 DNA sequence: TGCAGTGCTAGACCCATGACAGGGTATAATTCACCCCTCCACTTT.

V and J are TRBV5-1 and TRBJ2-3; 8 nucleotides agree with TRBD1. The V gene's germline CDR1 is SGHRS and CDR2 YFSETQ. The CDR3 has 16 amino acids. Germline trimming cut 3 bases from V and 0 bases from J; bases unmatched to any gene: 6. The CDR3 nucleotides read TGCGCCAGCAGCTCGACAGGGGCGCCCAGCACAGATACGCAGTATTTT. It encodes CASSSTGAPSTDTQYF.

V is TRBV10-2 and J is TRBJ2-2; 8 nucleotides match TRBD1. The CDR3 extends over 15 amino acids. V shed 7 bases and J 1 base; nucleotides not matched to a gene: 5. Per germline, CDR1 WSHSY and CDR2 SAAADI. CDR3 region: CASKKQGENTGELFF. Here the CDR3 DNA reads TGCGCCAGCAAGAAACAGGGGGAGAACACCGGGGAGCTGTTTTTT.

Many counts were recorded for this clonotype. The genes are TRBV5-1 and TRBJ2-1, with TRBD1 matching over 12 bases. From germline, CDR1 is SGHRS and CDR2 YFSETQ. V dropped 4 bases and J dropped 6; count of bases not matched to a gene: 8. The CDR3 consists of 16 residues. The CDR3, as DNA: TGCGCCAGCAGCATGGGACAGGGGGCCGTCGGCAATGAGCAGTTCTTC. Amino acids: CASSMGQGAVGNEQFF.

This clonotype was observed many times. The chain is built from TRBV6-1 and TRBJ1-3; tentative D call: TRBD1 (6 bases). V gave up 7 bases and J gave up 8 bases, with 21 bases separating them. This CDR3 has 15 amino acids. CDR1 MNHNS and CDR2 SASEGT come from the germline V gene. CDR3 in DNA: TGTGCCAGCAACCCGTCGCAGAGGGGGACGGACACCATATATTTT. Its translation: CASNPSQRGTDTIYF.